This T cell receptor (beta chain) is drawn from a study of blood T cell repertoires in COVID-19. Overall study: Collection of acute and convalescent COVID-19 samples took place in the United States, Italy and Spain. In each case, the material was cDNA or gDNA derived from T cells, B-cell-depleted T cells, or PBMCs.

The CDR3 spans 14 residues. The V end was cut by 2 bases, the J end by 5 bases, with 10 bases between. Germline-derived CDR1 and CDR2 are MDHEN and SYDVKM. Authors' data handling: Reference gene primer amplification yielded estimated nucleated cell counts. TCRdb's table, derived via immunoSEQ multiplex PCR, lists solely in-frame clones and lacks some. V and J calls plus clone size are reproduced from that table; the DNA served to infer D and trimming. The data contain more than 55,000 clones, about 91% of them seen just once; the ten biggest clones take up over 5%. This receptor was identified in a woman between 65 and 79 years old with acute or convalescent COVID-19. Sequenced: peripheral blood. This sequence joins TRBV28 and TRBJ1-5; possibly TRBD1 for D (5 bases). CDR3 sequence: CASSLDGGYQPQHF. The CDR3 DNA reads TGTGCCAGCAGTTTAGACGGGGGATATCAGCCCCAGCATTTT.